This T cell receptor beta chain derives from a study of OX40 agonist ivuxolimab in advanced cancers. TCRdb keeps only in-frame clones here, not all; method: immunoSEQ multiplex PCR. The table lists more than 45,000 clones, over 75% of them singletons. The germline V gene has CDR1 SNHLY and CDR2 FYNNEI. The CDR3 is 12 residues long. V shed 6 bases and J shed 3 bases, with 6 bases lying between them. The J gene is TRBJ1-3, the V gene TRBV2; D ambiguous. The starting material was CD4+ or CD8+ T cells sorted from blood, obtained in a trial of the OX40 agonist ivuxolimab. The receptor's source is an adult with an advanced solid tumor such as melanoma, head and neck, liver or kidney cancer. Here the CDR3 DNA reads TGTGCCAGCAGCCCCAATGGAAACACCATATATTTT. As protein: CASSPNGNTIYF.